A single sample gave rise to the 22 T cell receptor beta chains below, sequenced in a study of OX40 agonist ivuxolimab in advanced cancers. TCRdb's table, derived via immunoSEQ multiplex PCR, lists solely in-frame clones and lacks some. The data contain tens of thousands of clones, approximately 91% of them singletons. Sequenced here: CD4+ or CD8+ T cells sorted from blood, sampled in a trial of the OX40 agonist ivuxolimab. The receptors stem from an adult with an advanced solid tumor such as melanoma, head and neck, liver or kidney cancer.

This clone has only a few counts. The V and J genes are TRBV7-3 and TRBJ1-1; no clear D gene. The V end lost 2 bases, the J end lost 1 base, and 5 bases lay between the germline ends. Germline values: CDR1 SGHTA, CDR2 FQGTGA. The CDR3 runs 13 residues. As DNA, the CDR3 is TGTGCCAGCAGCTTACAACAGAACACTGAAGCTTTCTTT. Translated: CASSLQQNTEAFF.

The CDR3 nucleotides are TGTGCCTGGAGTGTTTCATCAGCAACAGATACGCAGTATTTT. The encoded protein is CAWSVSSATDTQYF. This chain links TRBV30 with TRBJ2-3, with D unresolved. In germline, CDR1 is GTSNPN, CDR2 SVGIG (reference sequence). Trimming removed 0 bases at V and 3 bases at J, with 10 bases between. The length of the CDR3 is 14 residues.

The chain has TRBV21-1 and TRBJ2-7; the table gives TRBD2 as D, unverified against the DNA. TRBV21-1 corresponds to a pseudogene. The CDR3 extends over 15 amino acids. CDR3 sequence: CASSKVARLAGAQYF. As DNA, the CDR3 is TGTGCCAGCAGCAAAGTGGCTCGACTAGCGGGGGCGCAGTACTTC.

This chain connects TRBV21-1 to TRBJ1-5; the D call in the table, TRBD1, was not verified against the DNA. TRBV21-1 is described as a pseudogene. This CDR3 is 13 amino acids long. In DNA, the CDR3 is TGTGCCAGCAGGGAGACAGTCAATCAGCCCCAGCATTTT. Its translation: CASRETVNQPQHF.

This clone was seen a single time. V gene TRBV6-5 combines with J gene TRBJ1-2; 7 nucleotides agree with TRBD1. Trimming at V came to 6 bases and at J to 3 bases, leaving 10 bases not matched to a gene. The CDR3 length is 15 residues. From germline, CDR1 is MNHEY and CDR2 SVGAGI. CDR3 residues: CASSPRQGRHYGYTF. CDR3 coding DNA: TGTGCCAGCAGCCCCCGACAGGGCAGGCACTATGGCTACACCTTC.

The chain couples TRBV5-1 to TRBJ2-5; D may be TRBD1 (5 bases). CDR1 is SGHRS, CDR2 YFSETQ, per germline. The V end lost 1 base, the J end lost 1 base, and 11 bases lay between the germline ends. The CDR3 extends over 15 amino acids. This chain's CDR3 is CASSLIPQGQETQYF. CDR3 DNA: TGCGCCAGCAGCTTGATCCCCCAGGGCCAAGAGACCCAGTACTTC.

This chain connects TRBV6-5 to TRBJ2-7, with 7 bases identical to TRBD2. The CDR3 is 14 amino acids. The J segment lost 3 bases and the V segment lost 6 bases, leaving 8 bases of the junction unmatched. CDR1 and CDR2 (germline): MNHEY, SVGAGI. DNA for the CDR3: TGTGCCAGCAGAGCCACTAGCGCCCGCTACGAGCAGTACTTC. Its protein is CASRATSARYEQYF.

This CDR3 reads CASSIGQGNEKLFF. The CDR3, as DNA: TGTGCCAGTAGTATCGGACAGGGGAATGAAAAACTGTTTTTT. The chain joins TRBV19 to TRBJ1-4; 9 positions match TRBD1. The CDR3 has 14 residues. J lost 5 bases, V lost 3 bases, and 1 base had no gene match. CDR1 is LNHDA, CDR2 SQIVND, per germline (reference sequence).

Written as DNA, the CDR3 is TGTGCCAGCAGGAATGGGGGGTGGGGAGAGACCCAGTACTTC. Protein sequence: CASRNGGWGETQYF. This chain connects TRBV6-5 to TRBJ2-5, with D possibly TRBD2 on 6 matching bases. Trimming left V 6 bases short and J 4 bases short, with 15 bases between. Per germline, CDR1 MNHEY and CDR2 SVGAGI. This CDR3 region has 14 residues.

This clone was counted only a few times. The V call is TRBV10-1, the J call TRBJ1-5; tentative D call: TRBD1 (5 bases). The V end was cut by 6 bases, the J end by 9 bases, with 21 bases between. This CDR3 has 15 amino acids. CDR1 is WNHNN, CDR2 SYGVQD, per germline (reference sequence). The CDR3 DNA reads TGCGCCAGCAGGGGTGGAGGGTGGGGGATCATGCCCCAGCATTTT. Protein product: CASRGGGWGIMPQHF.

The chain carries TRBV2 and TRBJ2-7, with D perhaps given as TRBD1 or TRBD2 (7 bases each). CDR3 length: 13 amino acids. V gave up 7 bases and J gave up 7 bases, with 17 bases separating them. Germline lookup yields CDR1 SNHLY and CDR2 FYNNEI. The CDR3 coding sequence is TGTGCCAGCAAGCGGACAGGCGGGGGAGAGCAGTACTTC. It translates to CASKRTGGGEQYF.

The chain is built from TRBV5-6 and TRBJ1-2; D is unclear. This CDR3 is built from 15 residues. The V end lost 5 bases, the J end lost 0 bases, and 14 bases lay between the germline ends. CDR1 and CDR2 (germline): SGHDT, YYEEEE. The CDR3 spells CASSKYGRTNYGYTF. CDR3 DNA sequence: TGTGCCAGCAGTAAATACGGACGGACTAACTATGGCTACACCTTC. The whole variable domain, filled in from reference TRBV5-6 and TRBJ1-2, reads DAGVTQSPTHLIKTRGQQVTLRCSPKSGHDTVSWYQQALGQGPQFIFQYYEEEERQRGNFPDRFSGHQFPNYSSELNVNALLLGDSALYLCASSKYGRTNYGYTFGSGTRLTVV.

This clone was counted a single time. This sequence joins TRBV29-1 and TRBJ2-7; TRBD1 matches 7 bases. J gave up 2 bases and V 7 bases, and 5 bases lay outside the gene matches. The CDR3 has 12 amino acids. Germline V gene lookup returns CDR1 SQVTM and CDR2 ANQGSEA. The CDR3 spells CSARQGTYEQYF. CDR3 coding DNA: TGCAGCGCCCGACAGGGTACCTACGAGCAGTACTTC.

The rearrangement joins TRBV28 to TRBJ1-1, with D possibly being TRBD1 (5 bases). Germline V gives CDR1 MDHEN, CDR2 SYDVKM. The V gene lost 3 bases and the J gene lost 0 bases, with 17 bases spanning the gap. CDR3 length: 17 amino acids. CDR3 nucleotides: TGTGCCAGCAGTTTTCGGGTTGGGGGTAGGATGAACACTGAAGCTTTCTTT. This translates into CASSFRVGGRMNTEAFF.

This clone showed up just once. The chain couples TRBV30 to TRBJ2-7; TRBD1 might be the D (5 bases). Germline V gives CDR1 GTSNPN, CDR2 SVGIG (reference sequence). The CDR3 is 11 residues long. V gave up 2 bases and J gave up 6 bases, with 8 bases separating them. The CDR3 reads CAWSPGSEQYF. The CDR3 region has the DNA TGTGCCTGGAGTCCAGGGTCCGAGCAGTACTTC.

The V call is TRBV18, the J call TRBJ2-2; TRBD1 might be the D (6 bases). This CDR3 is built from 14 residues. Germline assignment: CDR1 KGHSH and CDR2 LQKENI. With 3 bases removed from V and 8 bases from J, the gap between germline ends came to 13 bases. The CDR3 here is CASSPGQLPGELFF. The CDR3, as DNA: TGTGCCAGCTCACCCGGACAGTTGCCTGGGGAGCTGTTTTTT.

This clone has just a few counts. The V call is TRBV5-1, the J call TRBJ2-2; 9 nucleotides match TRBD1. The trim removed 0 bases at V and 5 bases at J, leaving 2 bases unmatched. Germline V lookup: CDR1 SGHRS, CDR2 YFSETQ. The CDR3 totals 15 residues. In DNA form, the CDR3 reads TGCGCCAGCAGCTTGGCCGGGACAGGGACCGGGGAGCTGTTTTTT. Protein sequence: CASSLAGTGTGELFF. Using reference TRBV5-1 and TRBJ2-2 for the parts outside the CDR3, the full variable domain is KAGVTQTPRYLIKTRGQQVTLSCSPISGHRSVSWYQQTPGQGLQFLFEYFSETQRNKGNFPGRFSGRQFSNSRSEMNVSTLELGDSALYLCASSLAGTGTGELFFGEGSRLTVL.

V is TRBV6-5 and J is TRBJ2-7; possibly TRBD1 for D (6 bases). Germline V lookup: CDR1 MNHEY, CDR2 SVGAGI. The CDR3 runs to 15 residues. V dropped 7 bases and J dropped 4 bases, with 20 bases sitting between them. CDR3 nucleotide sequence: TGTGCCAGCAAAAGAGGTGCAGGGGATGTATACGAGCAGTACTTC. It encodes CASKRGAGDVYEQYF.

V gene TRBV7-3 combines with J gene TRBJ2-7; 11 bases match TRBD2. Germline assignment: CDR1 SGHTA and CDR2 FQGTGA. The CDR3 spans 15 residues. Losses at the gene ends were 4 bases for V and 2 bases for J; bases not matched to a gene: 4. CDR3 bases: TGTGCCAGCAGCTCGTTAGCGGGAGGGCCCTACGAGCAGTACTTC. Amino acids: CASSSLAGGPYEQYF.

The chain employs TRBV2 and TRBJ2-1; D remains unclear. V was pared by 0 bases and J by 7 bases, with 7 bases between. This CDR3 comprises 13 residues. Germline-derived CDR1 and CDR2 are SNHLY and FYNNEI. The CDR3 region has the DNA TGTGCCAGCAGTGAAGCGCGTTTAAATGAGCAGTTCTTC. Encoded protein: CASSEARLNEQFF.

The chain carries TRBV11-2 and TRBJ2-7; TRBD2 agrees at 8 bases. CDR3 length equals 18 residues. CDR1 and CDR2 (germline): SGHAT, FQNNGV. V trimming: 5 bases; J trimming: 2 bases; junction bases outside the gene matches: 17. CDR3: CASSPRQLTSGATYEQYF. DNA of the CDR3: TGTGCCAGCAGCCCACGACAACTTACTAGCGGAGCAACCTACGAGCAGTACTTC.

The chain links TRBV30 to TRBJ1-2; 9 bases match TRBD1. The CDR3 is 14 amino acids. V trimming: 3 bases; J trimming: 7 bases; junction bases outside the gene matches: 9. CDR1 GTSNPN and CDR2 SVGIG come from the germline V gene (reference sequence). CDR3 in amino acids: CAWRGQGRNLGYTF. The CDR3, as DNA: TGTGCCTGGAGGGGACAGGGAAGAAACCTTGGCTACACCTTC.